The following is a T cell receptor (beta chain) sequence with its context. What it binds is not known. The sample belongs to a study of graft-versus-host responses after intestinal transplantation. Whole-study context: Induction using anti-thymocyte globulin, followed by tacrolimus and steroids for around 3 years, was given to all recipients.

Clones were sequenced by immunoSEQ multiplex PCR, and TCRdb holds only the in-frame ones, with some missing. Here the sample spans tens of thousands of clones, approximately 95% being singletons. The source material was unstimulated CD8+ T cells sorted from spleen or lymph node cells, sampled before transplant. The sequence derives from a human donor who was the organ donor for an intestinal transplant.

For the CDR3, the DNA is TGTGCCAGCAGCGAAAACAGGGATCTTATGAACACTGAAGCTTTCTTT. This sequence encodes CASSENRDLMNTEAFF. J is TRBJ1-1 and V is TRBV7-9; D may be TRBD1 (6 bases). The germline V gene encodes CDR1 SEHNR and CDR2 FQNEAQ (reference sequence). This CDR3 is built from 16 residues. Trimming left V 5 bases short and J 0 bases short, with 16 bases between. The complete variable domain, with remaining parts taken from reference TRBV7-9 and TRBJ1-1, reads DTGVSQNPRHKITKRGQNVTFRCDPISEHNRLYWYRQTLGQGPEFLTYFQNEAQLEKSRLLSDRFSAERPKGSFSTLEIQRTEQGDSAMYLCASSENRDLMNTEAFFGQGTRLTVV.